This T cell receptor (beta chain) derives from a study of a mutant IDH1 vaccine in newly diagnosed glioma. In the case of this clone: Its antigen is not identified.

This sample's time point: week 5, during vaccination. Each dose delivered 300 ug of mutant IDH1 20-mer peptide subcutaneously with imiquimod. Clones were read by immunoSEQ multiplex PCR, and TCRdb kept only the in-frame ones, dropping some. The repertoire holds about 58,000 clones, with about 80% as singletons. V lost 3 bases and J lost 5, with 21 bases in between. Germline lookup yields CDR1 SGHKS and CDR2 YYEKEE (reference sequence). The CDR3 has 16 residues. V gene TRBV5-5 combines with J gene TRBJ2-7, with D maybe TRBD1 (5 bases). The sample in question was PBMCs, obtained from a glioma patient whose treatment included an IDH1 peptide vaccine. This sequence was found in a woman aged 45-59 years with glioma. The CDR3 coding sequence is TGTGCCAGCAGCTCCCCTGGGGCATTGGTGCAGGACGAGCAGTACTTC. Its translation is CASSSPGALVQDEQYF. Complete variable domain (other parts from reference TRBV5-5 and TRBJ2-7): DAGVTQSPTHLIKTRGQQVTLRCSPISGHKSVSWYQQVLGQGPQFIFQYYEKEERGRGNFPDRFSARQFPNYSSELNVNALLLGDSALYLCASSSPGALVQDEQYFGPGTRLTVT.